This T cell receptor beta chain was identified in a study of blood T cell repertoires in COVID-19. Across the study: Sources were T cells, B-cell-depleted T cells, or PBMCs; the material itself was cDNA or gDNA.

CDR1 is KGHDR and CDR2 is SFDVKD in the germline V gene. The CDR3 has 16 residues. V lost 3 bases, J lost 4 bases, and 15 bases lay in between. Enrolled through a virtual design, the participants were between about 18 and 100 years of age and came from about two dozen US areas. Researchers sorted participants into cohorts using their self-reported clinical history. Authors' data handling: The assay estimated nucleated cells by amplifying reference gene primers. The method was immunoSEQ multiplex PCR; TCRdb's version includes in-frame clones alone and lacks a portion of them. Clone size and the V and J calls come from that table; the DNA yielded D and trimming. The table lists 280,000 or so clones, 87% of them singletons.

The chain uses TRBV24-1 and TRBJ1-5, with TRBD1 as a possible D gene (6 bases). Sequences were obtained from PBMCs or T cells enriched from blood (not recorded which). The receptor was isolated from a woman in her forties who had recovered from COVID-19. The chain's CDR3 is CATSDGGGGRNQPQHF. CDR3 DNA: TGTGCCACCAGTGATGGGGGAGGGGGTCGTAATCAGCCCCAGCATTTT.